Below are 20 T cell receptor beta chains sequenced from a single sample in a study of blood T cells in healthy people across ages. A second PCR, run for roughly 7 to 12 cycles, used a sample-barcoded 5' primer plus a J-beta primer mix. One entry per CDR3 protein results from TCRdb running MiXCR on the 5' RACE reads. The data contain around 1.7 million distinct CDR3 sequences, roughly 28% of them seen just once; the ten biggest clones take up 7.7%. Sequences were obtained from blood. The source of these receptors is a woman under 40 in good health.

This clonotype came up many times. This chain joins TRBV7-2 and TRBJ2-1; 8 nucleotides match TRBD2. CDR1 is SGHTA, CDR2 FQGNSA, per germline. V lost 0 bases and J lost 10; bases outside the gene matches: 11. The CDR3 spans 16 residues. CDR3 sequence reads: CASSLAGTRAPWEQFF. For the CDR3, the DNA is TGTGCCAGCAGCTTAGCCGGGACTAGGGCGCCGTGGGAGCAGTTCTTC.

The sample holds many counts of this clonotype. For the CDR3, the DNA is TGCAGTGCTAGACTAGCGGCCAGCACAGATACGCAGTATTTT. Protein sequence: CSARLAASTDTQYF. V gene TRBV20-1 combines with J gene TRBJ2-3, with 7 bases lining up with TRBD2. The V and J ends lost 2 bases and 0 bases, in that order; junction bases with no gene match: 2. This CDR3 is 14 amino acids long. Germline-derived CDR1 and CDR2 are DFQATT and SNEGSKA (reference sequence).

V is TRBV6-2 or TRBV6-3 and J is TRBJ2-3; D unclear. V was trimmed by 2 bases and J by 3 bases, leaving 6 bases between them. CDR1 MNHEY and CDR2 SVGEGT come from the germline V gene. The CDR3 consists of 13 residues. The CDR3: CASSYVRTDTQYF. CDR3 sequence (DNA): TGTGCCAGCAGTTACGTCCGGACAGATACGCAGTATTTT.

This clonotype was seen only a few times. V and J are TRBV6-1 and TRBJ2-1, with 7 nucleotides matching TRBD1. Germline lookup yields CDR1 MNHNS and CDR2 SASEGT. CDR3 length equals 17 residues. J lost 10 bases, V lost 2 bases, and 17 bases had no gene match. CDR3 bases: TGTGCCAGCAGTGAACGAGTTGACAGGGCGCCGATCGGGGAGCAGTTCTTC. Translated: CASSERVDRAPIGEQFF.

This clonotype turned up a few times. The DNA of the CDR3 is TGCAGTGCTAGAGAGGAGGGGGGGTTGTACACCGGGGAGCTGTTTTTT. Encoded protein: CSAREEGGLYTGELFF. The chain is built from TRBV20-1 and TRBJ2-2; D is perhaps TRBD2 (7 bases). CDR1 DFQATT and CDR2 SNEGSKA come from the germline V gene (reference sequence). Trimming shortened V by 0 bases and J by 3 bases, and 14 bases separated the two germline ends. The CDR3 extends over 16 amino acids.

On this clonotype: A much more abundant neighbour one base away suggests this may be a read error. V and J are TRBV29-1 and TRBJ2-7; TRBD1 agrees at 7 bases. Losses at the gene ends were 7 bases for V and 7 bases for J; bases not matched to a gene: 25. This CDR3 is built from 17 residues. Germline-derived CDR1 and CDR2 are SQVTM and ANQGSEA. The CDR3 sequence: CSARKNRGSPSYNEQYF. CDR3 coding DNA: TGCAGCGCCCGCAAGAACAGGGGAAGTCCCTCCTACAATGAGCAGTACTTC.

This clonotype was seen a handful of times. The genes are TRBV7-2 and TRBJ2-1; D call uncertain. CDR1 and CDR2 (germline): SGHTA, FQGNSA. The CDR3 is made up of 14 amino acids. The V gene lost 3 bases and the J gene lost 6 bases, with 12 bases spanning the gap. CDR3: CASSFTASPNEQFF. CDR3 in DNA: TGTGCCAGCAGCTTTACCGCTTCCCCCAATGAGCAGTTCTTC. The complete variable domain, with remaining parts taken from reference TRBV7-2 and TRBJ2-1, reads GAGVSQSPSNKVTEKGKDVELRCDPISGHTALYWYRQSLGQGLEFLIYFQGNSAPDKSGLPSDRFSAERTGGSVSTLTIQRTQQEDSAVYLCASSFTASPNEQFFGPGTRLTVL.

This clonotype occurred many times. The genes are TRBV20-1 and TRBJ1-2, with TRBD1 as a possible D gene (5 bases). This CDR3 contains 12 residues. The germline CDR1 and CDR2 sequences are DFQATT and SNEGSKA (reference sequence). V lost 4 bases and J lost 8, with 14 bases in between. The CDR3 protein is CSAKGRARGYTF. Written as DNA, the CDR3 is TGCAGTGCTAAGGGCAGGGCCCGAGGCTACACCTTC.

This clonotype was detected only a few times. The chain couples TRBV7-2 to TRBJ2-1; 10 bases fit TRBD2. The germline CDR1 and CDR2 sequences are SGHTA and FQGNSA. With 4 bases clipped from V and 8 bases from J, the junction kept 11 bases outside the gene matches. There are 16 residues in the CDR3. The CDR3 nucleotides are TGTGCCAGCAGCTCAATGCAGGCTAGCGGGAGCCATGAGCAGTTCTTC. This encodes CASSSMQASGSHEQFF.

The genes are TRBV2 and TRBJ1-2; a possible D gene is TRBD1 (5 bases). CDR3 size: 13 residues. Germline values: CDR1 SNHLY, CDR2 FYNNEI. Between the trimmed V and J ends, which lost 11 bases and 8 bases, there was a span of 21 bases. The CDR3 region has the DNA TGTGCCGGGTCTCGGGGGATTTCGGGCGGCTACACCTTC. This translates into CAGSRGISGGYTF.

Details on this clonotype: A read error may produce the germline difference seen at one junction end. V usage is TRBV4-3 and J usage is TRBJ2-3; the D call may be TRBD1 or TRBD2 (5 bases each). The CDR3 spans 15 residues. CDR1 and CDR2 from the germline V gene are LGHNA and YSLEER. The CDR3 nucleotides read TGCACCAGCAGCTCACGGGACGGACTCGAAGATACGCAGTATTTT. Amino acid sequence: CTSSSRDGLEDTQYF.

This clonotype was detected many times. The chain has TRBV29-1 and TRBJ2-6; D not resolved. Looked up from germline, CDR1 is SQVTM and CDR2 is ANQGSEA. The CDR3 runs 11 residues. In nucleotides, the CDR3 is TGCGCCCTCGGCAGGGCCAACGTCCTGACTTTC. Protein product: CALGRANVLTF.

This clonotype was observed a handful of times. The CDR3: CASSLRPAPAPYEQYF. In DNA, the CDR3 is TGTGCCAGCAGCTTAAGACCCGCGCCCGCTCCCTACGAGCAGTACTTC. The chain uses TRBV11-2 and TRBJ2-7; D is ambiguous. The length of the CDR3 is 16 residues. The germline gives CDR1 SGHAT, CDR2 FQNNGV. The ends were cut back, 2 bases at V and 2 bases at J, with 16 bases in the middle.

V gene TRBV6-4 combines with J gene TRBJ2-1; 13 nucleotides line up with TRBD2. Germline loops: CDR1 MRHNA, CDR2 SNTAGT. The CDR3 covers 14 residues. Trimming removed 7 bases from V and 7 bases from J; junction bases left unmatched: 4. The CDR3 loop reads CASTKLAGGNEQFF. The DNA for the CDR3 is TGTGCCAGCACAAAACTAGCGGGAGGGAATGAGCAGTTCTTC.

J is TRBJ2-5 and V is TRBV19; D ambiguous. V was clipped by 2 bases and J by 2 bases, with 6 bases between them. In germline, CDR1 is LNHDA, CDR2 SQIVND (reference sequence). This CDR3 contains 13 residues. The CDR3 DNA sequence: TGTGCCAGTAGTATAAGCAGACAAGAGACCCAGTACTTC. This encodes CASSISRQETQYF.

In its sample, this clonotype was seen a few times. The gene calls are TRBV12-5 and TRBJ2-1; no firm D call. The CDR3 runs 12 residues. In germline, CDR1 is LGHNT, CDR2 FRNRAP. V was shortened by 5 bases and J by 7 bases, with 9 bases between the two germline ends. CDR3 in DNA: TGTGCTAGTGGTCCTCGATATAATGAGCAGTTCTTC. Residues: CASGPRYNEQFF.

A word on this clonotype: A much larger clone lies one base from this, so it may be a read error. CDR3 amino acids: CASSQDPPTTLYNEQYF. The CDR3 DNA is TGCGCCAGCAGCCAGGATCCTCCCACGACCCTCTACAATGAGCAGTACTTC. The rearrangement uses TRBV4-1 and TRBJ2-4; D gene uncertain. Trimming took off 3 bases at V and 13 bases at J, with 28 bases between the two ends. Germline CDR1 and CDR2: MGHRA and YSYEKL. The CDR3 extends over 17 amino acids.

This clonotype turned up a few times. J is TRBJ2-3 and V is TRBV7-2, with TRBD2 identical over 9 bases. This CDR3 is 16 amino acids long. V lost 3 bases, J lost 2 bases, and 6 bases stayed unmatched. The germline CDR1 and CDR2 sequences are SGHTA and FQGNSA. CDR3 sequence reads: CASSFISGRPTDTQYF. CDR3 bases: TGTGCCAGCAGCTTTATCAGCGGGAGGCCCACAGATACGCAGTATTTT.

The gene calls are TRBV5-1 and TRBJ2-2; 10 bases map to TRBD1. The CDR3 runs 14 residues. Germline trimming cut 4 bases from V and 7 bases from J; bases unmatched to any gene: 4. Germline V gives CDR1 SGHRS, CDR2 YFSETQ. The CDR3 DNA reads TGCGCCAGCAGCCCGGACAGGGGGAACGGGGAGCTGTTTTTT. This translates into CASSPDRGNGELFF.

This clonotype was counted a few times. The chain is built from TRBV11-2 and TRBJ2-1, with 9 positions matching TRBD2. This CDR3 region has 22 residues. Germline lookup yields CDR1 SGHAT and CDR2 FQNNGV. J was trimmed by 1 base and V by 3 bases; bases with no gene match: 22. The CDR3 spells CASSFRTGSTLAGPSSYNEQFF. The DNA of the CDR3 is TGTGCCAGCAGCTTTAGAACAGGGAGTACACTAGCGGGTCCAAGTTCCTACAATGAGCAGTTCTTC. Full variable domain (remainder filled in from reference TRBV11-2 and TRBJ2-1): EAGVAQSPRYKIIEKRQSVAFWCNPISGHATLYWYQQILGQGPKLLIQFQNNGVVDDSQLPKDRFSAERLKGVDSTLKIQPAKLEDSAVYLCASSFRTGSTLAGPSSYNEQFFGPGTRLTVL.